This T cell receptor beta chain came from a study of T-cell memory formation after mild COVID-19. For the study at large: Clusters were largely donor specific. Study-wide findings and caveats: Memory cells collected pre-infection included some clones that later responded, suggesting cross-reactive memory joined. Largely, contracting CD4+ clones fell within CM and EM, and contracting CD8+ clones within EMRA.

Points on this clonotype: The antigen is undetermined.

A single record per CDR3 protein comes from TCRdb applying MiXCR to the 5' RACE reads. This table holds some 600,000 distinct CDR3 sequences, approximately 15% found once. Germline CDR1 and CDR2: LGHDT and YNNKEL (reference sequence). This CDR3 comprises 16 residues. Between the trimmed V and J ends, which lost 0 bases and 1 base, there was a span of 12 bases. The chain links TRBV3-1 to TRBJ1-1; D is possibly TRBD1 (6 bases). This TCR derives from an adult woman who had mild COVID-19 (a few samples of this study predate the infection). Cell type and time point are not known. Source material: PBMCs or a T cell subset sorted from them (not recorded which). CDR3 amino acids: CASSQDPRTANTEAFF. The CDR3 DNA reads as TGTGCCAGCAGCCAAGATCCGCGGACAGCGAACACTGAAGCTTTCTTT.